What follows describes a single T cell receptor (beta chain). What it binds is unknown. Sequencing followed a ViraFEST assay step that expanded antigen-specific CD4+ T cells with viral peptide pools. Subsequent to a culture period of around eleven days, CD4+ T cells were isolated. SARS-CoV-2 infected the person between March and December 2020, as confirmed by PCR. With approximately 9.2 ug/ml peptides and 10 IU/ml IL-2, some 2 million PBMC per well were cultured. A half-medium replacement with IL-2 medium was carried out on days 3 and 7. V lost 5 bases and J lost 6, with 13 bases in between. There are 14 residues in the CDR3. Per germline, CDR1 SEHNR and CDR2 FQNEAQ (reference sequence). Sequencing used immunoSEQ multiplex PCR; TCRdb keeps in-frame clones, though not all of them. The sample includes fewer than 35,000 clones, approximately 72% seen only once; the top ten take 28%. The data stem from a study of vaccination effects on CD4 cells after COVID-19. Whole-study results and caveats: There were few convalescent patients in the study and no early post-infection timepoints.

This sample comprised CD4+ T cells from PBMCs cultured with a peptide pool, obtained before COVID-19 vaccination. The chain is built from TRBV7-9 and TRBJ2-2, with unresolved D. The TCR comes from a human donor who had a prior SARS-CoV-2 infection. The CDR3 sequence: CASSRRVAAGELFF. Written as DNA, the CDR3 is TGTGCCAGCAGCCGACGGGTTGCAGCCGGGGAGCTGTTTTTT.